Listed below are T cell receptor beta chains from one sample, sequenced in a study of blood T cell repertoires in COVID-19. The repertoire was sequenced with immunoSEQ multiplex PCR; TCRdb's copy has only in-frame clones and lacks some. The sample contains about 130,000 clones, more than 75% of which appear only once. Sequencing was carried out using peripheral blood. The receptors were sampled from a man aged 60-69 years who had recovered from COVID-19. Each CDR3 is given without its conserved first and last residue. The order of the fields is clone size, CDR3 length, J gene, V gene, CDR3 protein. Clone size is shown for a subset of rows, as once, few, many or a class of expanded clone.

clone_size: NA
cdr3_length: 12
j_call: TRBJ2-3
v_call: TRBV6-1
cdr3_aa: ASRSGPSTDTQY

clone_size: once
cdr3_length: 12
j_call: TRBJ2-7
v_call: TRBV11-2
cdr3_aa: ASSFRTGSYEQY

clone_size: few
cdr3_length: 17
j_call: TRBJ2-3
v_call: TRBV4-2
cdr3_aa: ASSPLFVTGTSGTDTQY

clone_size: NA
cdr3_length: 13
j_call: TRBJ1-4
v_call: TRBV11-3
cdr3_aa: ASTLLGQLNEKLF

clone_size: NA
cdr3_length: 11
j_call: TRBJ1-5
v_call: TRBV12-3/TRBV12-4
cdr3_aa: ASSRTGGQPQH

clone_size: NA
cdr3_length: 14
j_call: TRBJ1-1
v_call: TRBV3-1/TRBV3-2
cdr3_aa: ASSQVRQGMNTEAF

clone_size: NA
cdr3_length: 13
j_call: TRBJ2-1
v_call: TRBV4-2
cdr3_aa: ASSPGTSGDNEQF

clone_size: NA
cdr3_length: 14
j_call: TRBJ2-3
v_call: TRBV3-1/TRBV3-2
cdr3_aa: ASSRPGQSSTDTQY

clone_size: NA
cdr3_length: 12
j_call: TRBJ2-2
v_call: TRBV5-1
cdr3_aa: ASSLEGGTGELF

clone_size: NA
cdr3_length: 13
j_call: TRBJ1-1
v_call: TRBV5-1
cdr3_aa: ASSTGQGANTEAF

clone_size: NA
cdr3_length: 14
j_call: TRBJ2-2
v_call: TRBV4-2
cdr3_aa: ASSQDNRGNTGELF

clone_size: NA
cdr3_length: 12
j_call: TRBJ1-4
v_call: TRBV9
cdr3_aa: ASSVGGLNEKLF

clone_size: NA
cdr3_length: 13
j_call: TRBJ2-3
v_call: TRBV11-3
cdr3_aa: ASSSGTSGSDTQY

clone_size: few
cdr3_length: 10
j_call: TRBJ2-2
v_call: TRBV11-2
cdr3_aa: ASSFITGELF

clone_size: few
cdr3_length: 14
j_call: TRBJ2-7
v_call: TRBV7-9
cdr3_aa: ASSLFPGLAGVEQY

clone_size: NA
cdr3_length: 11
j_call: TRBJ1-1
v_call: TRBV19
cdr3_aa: ASSIGGGTEAF

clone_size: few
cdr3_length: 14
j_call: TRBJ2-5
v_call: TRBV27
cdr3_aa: ASSLRSGGGGETQY

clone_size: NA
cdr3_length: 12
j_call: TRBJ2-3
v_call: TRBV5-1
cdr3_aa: ASSASGGGDTQY

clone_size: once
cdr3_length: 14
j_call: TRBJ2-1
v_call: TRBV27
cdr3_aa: ASSRSGDRGLNEQF

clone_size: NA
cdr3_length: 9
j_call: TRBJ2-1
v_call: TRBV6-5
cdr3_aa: ASSPYNEQF

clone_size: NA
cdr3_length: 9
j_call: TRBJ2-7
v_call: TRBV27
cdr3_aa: ASRGPGVHA

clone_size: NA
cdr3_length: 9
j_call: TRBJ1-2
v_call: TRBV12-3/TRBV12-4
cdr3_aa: ASSGLRGYT